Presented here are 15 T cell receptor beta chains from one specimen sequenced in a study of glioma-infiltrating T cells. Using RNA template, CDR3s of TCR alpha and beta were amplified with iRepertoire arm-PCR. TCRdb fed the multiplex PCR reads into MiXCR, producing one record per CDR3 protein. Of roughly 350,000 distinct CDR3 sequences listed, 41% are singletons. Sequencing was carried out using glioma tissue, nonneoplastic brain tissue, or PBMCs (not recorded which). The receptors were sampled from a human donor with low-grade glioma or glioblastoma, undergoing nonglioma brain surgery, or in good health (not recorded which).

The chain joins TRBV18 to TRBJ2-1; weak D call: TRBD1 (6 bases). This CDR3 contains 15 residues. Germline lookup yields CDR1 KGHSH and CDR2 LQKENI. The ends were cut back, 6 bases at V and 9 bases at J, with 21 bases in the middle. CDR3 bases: TGTGCCAGCTCCACCACGGGGACATCTCGCGGTGAGCAGTTCTTC. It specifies CASSTTGTSRGEQFF.

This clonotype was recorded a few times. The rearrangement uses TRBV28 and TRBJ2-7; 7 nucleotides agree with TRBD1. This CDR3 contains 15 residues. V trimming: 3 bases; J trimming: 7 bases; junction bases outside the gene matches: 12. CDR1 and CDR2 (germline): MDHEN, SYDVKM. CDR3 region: CASSFKYRGSWEQYF. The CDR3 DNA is TGTGCCAGCAGTTTTAAGTACAGGGGAAGTTGGGAGCAGTACTTC. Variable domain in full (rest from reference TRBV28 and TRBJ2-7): DVKVTQSSRYLVKRTGEKVFLECVQDMDHENMFWYRQDPGLGLRLIYFSYDVKMKEKGDIPEGYSVSREKKERFSLILESASTNQTSMYLCASSFKYRGSWEQYFGPGTRLTVT.

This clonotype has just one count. CDR3 nucleotides: TGTGCCAGCAGTTCTGGGCCTAGCTCCGAGCAGTACTTC. Protein: CASSSGPSSEQYF. The rearrangement uses TRBV12-3 or TRBV12-4 and TRBJ2-7; a weak D match, TRBD2 (5 bases). CDR3 size: 13 residues. V lost 4 bases and J 6 bases, leaving 13 bases between the germline ends.

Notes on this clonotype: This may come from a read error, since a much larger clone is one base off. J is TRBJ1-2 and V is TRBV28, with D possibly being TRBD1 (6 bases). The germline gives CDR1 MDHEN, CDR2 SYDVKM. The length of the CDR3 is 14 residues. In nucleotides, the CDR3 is TGTGCCAGCCGTTTCCAGACAGGCGGCTATGGCTACACCTTC. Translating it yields CASRFQTGGYGYTF.

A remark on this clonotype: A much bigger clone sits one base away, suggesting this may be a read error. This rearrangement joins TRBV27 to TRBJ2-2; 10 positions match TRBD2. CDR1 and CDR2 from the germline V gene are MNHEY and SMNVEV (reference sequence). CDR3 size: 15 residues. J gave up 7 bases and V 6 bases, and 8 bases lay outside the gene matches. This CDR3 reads CASRGLALYNGELFF. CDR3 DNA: TGTGCCAGCAGGGGACTAGCGCTATACAACGGGGAGCTGTTTTTT.

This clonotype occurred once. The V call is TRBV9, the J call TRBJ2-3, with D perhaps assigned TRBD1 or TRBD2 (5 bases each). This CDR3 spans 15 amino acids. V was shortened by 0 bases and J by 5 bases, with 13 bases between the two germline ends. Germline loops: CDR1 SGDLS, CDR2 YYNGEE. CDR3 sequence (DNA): TGTGCCAGCAGCGTAGGTGGTTTGAGGGGAGATACGCAGTATTTT. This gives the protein CASSVGGLRGDTQYF.

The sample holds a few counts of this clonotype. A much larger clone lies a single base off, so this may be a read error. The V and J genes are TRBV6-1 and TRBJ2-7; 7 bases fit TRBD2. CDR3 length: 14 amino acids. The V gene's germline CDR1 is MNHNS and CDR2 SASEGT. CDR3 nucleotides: TGTGCCAGCAGTGAGGCGGGAGAGTCCTCCGAGCAGTACTTC. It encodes CASSEAGESSEQYF.

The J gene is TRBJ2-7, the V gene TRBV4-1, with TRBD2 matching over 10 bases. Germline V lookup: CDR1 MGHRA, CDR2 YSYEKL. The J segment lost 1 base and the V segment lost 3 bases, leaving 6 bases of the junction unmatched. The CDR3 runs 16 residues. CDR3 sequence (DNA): TGCGCCAGCAGCCACATACTAGCGGGATCGTCCTACGAGCAGTACTTC. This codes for CASSHILAGSSYEQYF.

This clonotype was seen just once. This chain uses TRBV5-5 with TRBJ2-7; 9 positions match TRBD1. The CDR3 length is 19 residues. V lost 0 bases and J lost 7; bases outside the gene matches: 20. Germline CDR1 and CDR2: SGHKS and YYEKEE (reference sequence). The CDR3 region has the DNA TGTGCCAGCAGCTTGGACTTGGGGACAGGGTTTTCTCTGGGTAGAGAGCAGTACTTC. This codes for CASSLDLGTGFSLGREQYF.

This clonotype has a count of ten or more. CDR3 DNA: TGTGCCAGCAGCCCGATTGGCGGACCCACAGATACGCAGTATTTT. Protein: CASSPIGGPTDTQYF. The J gene is TRBJ2-3, the V gene TRBV7-2, with D unclear. The CDR3 runs 15 residues. The V gene's germline CDR1 is SGHTA and CDR2 FQGNSA. Trimming removed 5 bases at V and 2 bases at J, with 14 bases between.

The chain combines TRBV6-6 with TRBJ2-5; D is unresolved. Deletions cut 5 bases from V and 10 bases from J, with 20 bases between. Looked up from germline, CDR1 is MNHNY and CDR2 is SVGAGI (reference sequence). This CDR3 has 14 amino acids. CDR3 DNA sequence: TGTGCCAGCAGTAATATGGGAACACCAAGAGACCAGTACTTC. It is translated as CASSNMGTPRDQYF.

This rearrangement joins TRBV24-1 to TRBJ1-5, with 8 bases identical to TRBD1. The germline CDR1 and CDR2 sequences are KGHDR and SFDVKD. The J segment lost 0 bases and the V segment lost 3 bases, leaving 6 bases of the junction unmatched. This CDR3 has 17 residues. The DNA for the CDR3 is TGTGCCACCAGTGATCCCGGGACAGGCGATAGCAATCAGCCCCAGCATTTT. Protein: CATSDPGTGDSNQPQHF.

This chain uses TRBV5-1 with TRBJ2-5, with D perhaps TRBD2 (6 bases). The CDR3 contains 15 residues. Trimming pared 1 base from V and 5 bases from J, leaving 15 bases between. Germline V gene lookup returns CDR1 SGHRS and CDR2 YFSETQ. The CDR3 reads CASSLRLRAGETQYF. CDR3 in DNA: TGCGCCAGCAGCTTGAGGCTCCGAGCGGGCGAGACCCAGTACTTC.

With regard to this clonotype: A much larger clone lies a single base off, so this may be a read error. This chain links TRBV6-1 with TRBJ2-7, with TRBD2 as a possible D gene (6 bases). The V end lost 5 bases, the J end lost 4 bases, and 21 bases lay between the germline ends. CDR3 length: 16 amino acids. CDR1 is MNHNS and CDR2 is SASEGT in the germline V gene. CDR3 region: CASSYGRTTVIYEQYF. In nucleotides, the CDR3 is TGTGCCAGCAGTTATGGACGGACTACTGTGATTTACGAGCAGTACTTC.

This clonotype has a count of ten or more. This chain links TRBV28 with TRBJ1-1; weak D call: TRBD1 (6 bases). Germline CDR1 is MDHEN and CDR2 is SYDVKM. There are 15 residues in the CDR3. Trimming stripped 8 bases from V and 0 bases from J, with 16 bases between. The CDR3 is CASSGGGLVNTEAFF. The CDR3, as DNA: TGTGCCAGCTCCGGGGGCGGTTTGGTGAACACTGAAGCTTTCTTT.